The next 4 T cell receptor beta chains were all read from a single sample in a study of blood T cell repertoires in COVID-19. Sequencing was performed with immunoSEQ multiplex PCR; in TCRdb, only in-frame clones are kept and a portion is missing. The sample has around 230,000 clones, approximately 87% seen once. The sequenced sample was peripheral blood. The receptors originated from a woman in her 70s with active or convalescent COVID-19.

The chain is built from TRBV4-1 and TRBJ2-1, with 14 bases that match TRBD2. The CDR3 loop spans 20 amino acids. Trimming took 1 base from V and 8 from J; bases not matched to a gene: 16. Germline-derived CDR1 and CDR2 are MGHRA and YSYEKL. CDR3 nucleotides: TGCGCCAGCAGCCAAGTTGGGATGACTAGCGGGAGGGCCCAGGTGGATGAGCAGTTCTTC. Translation gives CASSQVGMTSGRAQVDEQFF.

The V gene is TRBV7-9, the J gene TRBJ2-1; 13 nucleotides align to TRBD2. The CDR3 covers 16 residues. Looked up from germline, CDR1 is SEHNR and CDR2 is FQNEAQ (reference sequence). V gave up 3 bases and J gave up 8 bases; unmatched junction bases: 7. The CDR3 sequence: CASSFYTSGGVDEQFF. The DNA of the CDR3 is TGTGCCAGCAGCTTTTATACTAGCGGGGGGGTGGATGAGCAGTTCTTC. The entire variable domain, with the rest obtained from reference TRBV7-9 and TRBJ2-1, is as follows: DTGVSQNPRHKITKRGQNVTFRCDPISEHNRLYWYRQTLGQGPEFLTYFQNEAQLEKSRLLSDRFSAERPKGSFSTLEIQRTEQGDSAMYLCASSFYTSGGVDEQFFGPGTRLTVL.

A single count supports this clone. This chain connects TRBV4-3 to TRBJ2-5; perhaps TRBD1 as D (6 bases). This CDR3 spans 16 amino acids. The germline V and J ends were trimmed by 4 bases and 5 bases, with 20 bases remaining between them. Germline V gives CDR1 LGHNA, CDR2 YSLEER. This CDR3 is CASSRNEGVESETQYF. CDR3 nucleotides: TGCGCCAGCAGCCGGAACGAGGGGGTGGAGTCGGAGACCCAGTACTTC.

The rearrangement links TRBV19 to TRBJ1-1, with 7 bases identical to TRBD1. The CDR3 has 16 amino acids. V was clipped by 3 bases and J by 0 bases; unmatched bases: 7. CDR1 is LNHDA and CDR2 is SQIVND in the germline V gene (reference sequence). The CDR3 reads CASSIGGQYVNTEAFF. The CDR3 bases are TGTGCCAGTAGTATCGGGGGACAGTATGTGAACACTGAAGCTTTCTTT. Using reference TRBV19 and TRBJ1-1 for the parts outside the CDR3, the full variable domain is DGGITQSPKYLFRKEGQNVTLSCEQNLNHDAMYWYRQDPGQGLRLIYYSQIVNDFQKGDIAEGYSVSREKKESFPLTVTSAQKNPTAFYLCASSIGGQYVNTEAFFGQGTRLTVV.